Following are 30 T cell receptor beta chains from one sample sequenced in a study of shared clonotypes between healthy human individuals. Positively selected for CCR7, the CD45RO-negative cells used as naive CD8 cells excluded terminally differentiated effector memory CD45RA+ cells. The data were produced by immunoSEQ multiplex PCR, yet TCRdb's version contains in-frame clones alone and is incomplete. The sample holds around 640,000 clones, roughly 96% seen once. Material: naive CD8+ T cells sorted from blood. The receptors shown here come from a woman in her twenties or thirties in good health.

The chain couples TRBV7-9 to TRBJ2-1; D not resolved. This CDR3 contains 13 residues. Trimming removed 4 bases from V and 6 bases from J, with 10 bases in between. Germline values: CDR1 SEHNR, CDR2 FQNEAQ (reference sequence). The CDR3 nucleotides are TGTGCCAGCAGCTACCAGTACCGCAATGAGCAGTTCTTC. Protein: CASSYQYRNEQFF. Drawing the rest from reference TRBV7-9 and TRBJ2-1, the complete variable domain is DTGVSQNPRHKITKRGQNVTFRCDPISEHNRLYWYRQTLGQGPEFLTYFQNEAQLEKSRLLSDRFSAERPKGSFSTLEIQRTEQGDSAMYLCASSYQYRNEQFFGPGTRLTVL.

The chain joins TRBV13 to TRBJ1-2, with a tentative D call TRBD1 (6 bases). The CDR3 extends over 19 amino acids. Trimming removed 5 bases at V and 6 bases at J, with 31 bases between. CDR1 and CDR2 (germline): PRHDT, FYEKMQ (reference sequence). Written as DNA, the CDR3 is TGTGCCAGCAGCGACCCTTTTTGGGGGGCCTATTTCTTGAAGGATGGCTACACCTTC. As protein: CASSDPFWGAYFLKDGYTF. The full variable domain, its missing parts supplied by reference TRBV13 and TRBJ1-2, is AAGVIQSPRHLIKEKRETATLKCYPIPRHDTVYWYQQGPGQDPQFLISFYEKMQSDKGSIPDRFSAQQFSDYHSELNMSSLELGDSALYFCASSDPFWGAYFLKDGYTFGSGTRLTVV.

This chain connects TRBV7-9 to TRBJ2-4; D might be TRBD2 (5 bases). CDR1 SEHNR and CDR2 FQNEAQ come from the germline V gene (reference sequence). Deletions cut 0 bases from V and 8 bases from J, with 14 bases between. The CDR3 length is 15 residues. The CDR3, as DNA: TGTGCCAGCAGCTTAGCGCCCCCCGAACTAGACATTCAGTACTTC. This codes for CASSLAPPELDIQYF.

The J gene is TRBJ1-5, the V gene TRBV19, with D uncertain. Trimming pared 8 bases from V and 7 bases from J, leaving 15 bases between. CDR1 LNHDA and CDR2 SQIVND come from the germline V gene (reference sequence). The CDR3 has 13 amino acids. The CDR3 is CASSPWQSQPQHF. Here the CDR3 DNA reads TGTGCCAGTTCGCCCTGGCAGAGCCAGCCCCAGCATTTT.

The chain is built from TRBV15 and TRBJ2-7; TRBD2 might be the D (6 bases). CDR1 and CDR2 from the germline V gene are LNHNV and YYDKDF (reference sequence). V was clipped by 7 bases and J by 0 bases, with 16 bases between them. This CDR3 has 15 amino acids. The CDR3 DNA reads TGTGCCACCACCAACTCTGGGGAGGACTCCTACGAGCAGTACTTC. Protein: CATTNSGEDSYEQYF.

The chain links TRBV10-3 to TRBJ1-5; 7 bases map to TRBD1. The CDR3 is 16 residues long. CDR1 ENHRY and CDR2 SYGVKD come from the germline V gene. Trimming removed 6 bases from V and 0 bases from J; junction bases left unmatched: 8. CDR3 sequence reads: CAISPDRANSNQPQHF. The DNA for the CDR3 is TGTGCCATCAGCCCCGACAGGGCCAATAGCAATCAGCCCCAGCATTTT.

In its sample, this clone was seen a few times. The chain employs TRBV7-8 and TRBJ2-7, with no clear D. Germline CDR1 SGHVS, CDR2 FQNEAQ. CDR3 size: 11 residues. Trimming shortened V by 3 bases and J by 6 bases, and 6 bases separated the two germline ends. The DNA for the CDR3 is TGTGCCAGCAGCTTTTTACTCGAGCAGTACTTC. It translates to CASSFLLEQYF.

V is TRBV7-9 and J is TRBJ1-3, with 7 bases that match TRBD1. V was pared by 0 bases and J by 0 bases, with 5 bases of the junction left unmatched. CDR3 length: 17 amino acids. CDR1 SEHNR and CDR2 FQNEAQ come from the germline V gene (reference sequence). The CDR3 region has the DNA TGTGCCAGCAGCTTAGCGGGGACAGCAGCCTCTGGAAACACCATATATTTT. Amino acid sequence: CASSLAGTAASGNTIYF.

The chain employs TRBV27 and TRBJ2-6; D might be TRBD2 (6 bases). Germline CDR1 reads MNHEY; CDR2 reads SMNVEV (reference sequence). The CDR3 sequence is 15 residues long. Trimming stripped 7 bases from V and 0 bases from J, with 10 bases between. The DNA for the CDR3 is TGTGCCAGCACCGTGGGGGGCTCTGGGGCCAACGTCCTGACTTTC. Its protein product is CASTVGGSGANVLTF.

This chain links TRBV19 with TRBJ2-7; D perhaps matches TRBD2 (6 bases). CDR3 size: 14 residues. Trimming left V 6 bases short and J 3 bases short, with 15 bases between. The germline V gene encodes CDR1 LNHDA and CDR2 SQIVND (reference sequence). CDR3 DNA sequence: TGTGCCAGTAGCCCCCCCGGACTACGCTACGAGCAGTACTTC. This sequence encodes CASSPPGLRYEQYF.

This sequence joins TRBV20-1 and TRBJ2-1; D ambiguous. Germline CDR1 is DFQATT and CDR2 is SNEGSKA (reference sequence). V was clipped by 4 bases and J by 10 bases, with 5 bases between them. This CDR3 region has 9 residues. This chain's CDR3 is CSATVEQFF. CDR3 nucleotide sequence: TGCAGTGCTACTGTGGAGCAGTTCTTC.

The chain combines TRBV23-1 with TRBJ1-1; D is unclear. TRBV23-1 is an open reading frame, and its role is uncertain. The CDR3 extends over 15 amino acids. Trimming took 2 bases from V and 2 from J, leaving 12 bases between them. The CDR3 loop is CASSQVGEGNTEAFF. In DNA form, the CDR3 reads TGCGCCAGCAGTCAAGTTGGGGAGGGTAACACTGAAGCTTTCTTT.

The DNA of the CDR3 is TGTGCCAGCAGCCAAGATCGGACGGAGCGGTCCTATAATTCACCCCTCCACTTT. Protein: CASSQDRTERSYNSPLHF. The chain couples TRBV14 to TRBJ1-6; D is ambiguous. The CDR3 is 18 residues long. The germline V gene encodes CDR1 SGHDN and CDR2 FVKESK. V lost 0 bases and J 1 base, leaving 13 bases between the germline ends.

This rearrangement joins TRBV9 to TRBJ2-1; the match to TRBD1 covers 8 bases. The trim removed 5 bases at V and 0 bases at J, leaving 7 bases unmatched. The V gene's germline CDR1 is SGDLS and CDR2 YYNGEE. CDR3 size: 16 residues. In DNA, the CDR3 is TGTGCCAGCAGATCTGGGACAGGAGACTCCTACAATGAGCAGTTCTTC. The encoded protein is CASRSGTGDSYNEQFF.

The chain uses TRBV11-2 and TRBJ2-1; TRBD2 might be the D (5 bases). There are 15 residues in the CDR3. Trimming pared 6 bases from V and 0 bases from J, leaving 12 bases between. The germline CDR1 and CDR2 sequences are SGHAT and FQNNGV. The CDR3 here is CASRRHGGSYNEQFF. Here the CDR3 DNA reads TGTGCCAGCAGGCGGCATGGAGGCTCCTACAATGAGCAGTTCTTC.

The chain links TRBV4-1 to TRBJ2-1, with 7 bases matching TRBD2. This CDR3 spans 16 amino acids. Germline V gives CDR1 MGHRA, CDR2 YSYEKL. V lost 5 bases, J lost 4 bases, and 11 bases stayed unmatched. Here the CDR3 DNA reads TGCGCCAGCAGCGCAACCGGCGGGAGTTCATACAATGAGCAGTTCTTC. It codes for CASSATGGSSYNEQFF.

The J gene is TRBJ1-5, the V gene TRBV28, with 8 bases fitting TRBD1. Looked up from germline, CDR1 is MDHEN and CDR2 is SYDVKM. The CDR3 is 14 amino acids. With V trimmed by 5 bases and J by 4 bases, 4 bases remained unmatched. This chain's CDR3 is CASSEGQVNQPQHF. CDR3 sequence (DNA): TGTGCCAGCAGTGAGGGACAGGTTAATCAGCCCCAGCATTTT.

In nucleotides, the CDR3 is TGCGCCAGCAGCTTGCGGGAGACCCAGTACTTC. It yields the protein CASSLRETQYF. The V call is TRBV5-1, the J call TRBJ2-5; D is uncertain. Germline assignment: CDR1 SGHRS and CDR2 YFSETQ. The CDR3 runs to 11 residues. Trimming left V 1 base short and J 5 bases short, with 3 bases between.

The rearrangement joins TRBV11-2 to TRBJ2-7; a weak D match, TRBD2 (6 bases). The germline V and J ends were trimmed by 5 bases and 1 base, with 18 bases remaining between them. The CDR3 totals 16 residues. Germline V lookup: CDR1 SGHAT, CDR2 FQNNGV. CDR3: CASSQGLTGESYEQYF. In nucleotides, the CDR3 is TGTGCCAGCAGCCAAGGCCTGACGGGAGAATCCTACGAGCAGTACTTC.

This rearrangement joins TRBV28 to TRBJ1-1; tentative D call: TRBD1 (6 bases). The CDR3 is 14 amino acids. Trimming took 5 bases from V and 6 from J, leaving 16 bases between them. Germline V gene data show CDR1 as MDHEN and CDR2 as SYDVKM. CDR3 amino acids: CASSRSTGYPEAFF. CDR3 sequence (DNA): TGTGCCAGCAGTCGTTCTACAGGGTACCCTGAAGCTTTCTTT.

This chain connects TRBV10-3 to TRBJ2-7, with unresolved D. The CDR3 runs to 15 residues. Per germline, CDR1 ENHRY and CDR2 SYGVKD. V lost 0 bases to trimming and J lost 2 bases, with 11 bases between them. Here the CDR3 reads CAISESLDAAYEQYF. The CDR3 nucleotides read TGTGCCATCAGTGAGTCGTTGGACGCCGCCTACGAGCAGTACTTC.

This chain uses TRBV11-3 with TRBJ2-7; D may be TRBD1 (6 bases). This CDR3 has 15 residues. Germline V lookup: CDR1 SGHNT, CDR2 YENEEA. The germline V and J ends were trimmed by 5 bases and 2 bases, with 16 bases remaining between them. The CDR3 spells CASSHFTGMPYEQYF. DNA for the CDR3: TGTGCCAGCAGCCACTTTACAGGGATGCCCTACGAGCAGTACTTC. The full variable domain, with the rest looked up from reference TRBV11-3 and TRBJ2-7, is EAGVVQSPRYKIIEKKQPVAFWCNPISGHNTLYWYLQNLGQGPELLIRYENEEAVDDSQLPKDRFSAERLKGVDSTLKIQPAELGDSAVYLCASSHFTGMPYEQYFGPGTRLTVT.

J is TRBJ2-7 and V is TRBV29-1; the D gene is possibly TRBD2 (5 bases). The CDR3 length is 13 residues. Germline V CDR1 and CDR2: SQVTM, ANQGSEA. V gave up 1 base and J gave up 0 bases, with 7 bases separating them. This CDR3 is CSVEAAVSYEQYF. The DNA of the CDR3 is TGCAGCGTTGAAGCAGCGGTCTCCTACGAGCAGTACTTC.

The rearrangement joins TRBV27 to TRBJ2-7; 8 bases fit TRBD2. Germline lookup yields CDR1 MNHEY and CDR2 SMNVEV (reference sequence). V trimming: 7 bases; J trimming: 5 bases; junction bases outside the gene matches: 7. The CDR3 spans 13 residues. The CDR3 DNA sequence: TGTGCCAGCACTCGAGCGGGAGCCCACGAGCAGTACTTC. Translated: CASTRAGAHEQYF.

DNA of the CDR3: TGTGCCAGCAGTCCGAAGCGTAGGACTAGCGGGAGAAATGAGCAGTTCTTC. It encodes CASSPKRRTSGRNEQFF. The rearrangement joins TRBV7-9 to TRBJ2-1, with 13 bases that match TRBD2. This CDR3 is built from 17 residues. In germline, CDR1 is SEHNR, CDR2 FQNEAQ (reference sequence). Unmatched junction bases numbered 12, after V lost 6 bases and J lost 7 bases.

The chain combines TRBV5-4 with TRBJ1-2, with a tentative D call TRBD1 (5 bases). The CDR3 spans 15 residues. V lost 5 bases and J 5 bases, leaving 19 bases between the germline ends. Germline V CDR1 and CDR2: SGHNT, YYREEE (reference sequence). The CDR3 protein is CASSFWDLEKYGYTF. CDR3 nucleotide sequence: TGTGCCAGCAGTTTTTGGGACTTAGAGAAGTATGGCTACACCTTC.

The chain uses TRBV9 and TRBJ1-3; 7 nucleotides agree with TRBD1. Germline CDR1 reads SGDLS; CDR2 reads YYNGEE. V lost 1 base to trimming and J lost 2 bases; unmatched junction nucleotides: 0. This CDR3 has 14 residues. CDR3 sequence (DNA): TGTGCCAGCAGCGTACAGGGGGCTGGAAACACCATATATTTT. Translated, it gives CASSVQGAGNTIYF.

This chain links TRBV19 with TRBJ2-1; TRBD1 agrees at 7 bases. V shed 5 bases, J shed 5 bases, and the junction held 15 bases outside the gene matches. This CDR3 has 17 residues. Germline values: CDR1 LNHDA, CDR2 SQIVND (reference sequence). The CDR3, as DNA: TGTGCCAGTAGTCTCGGGACAGCAATTAAACCTAACAATGAGCAGTTCTTC. It encodes CASSLGTAIKPNNEQFF.

The rearrangement links TRBV7-7 to TRBJ2-1; D perhaps matches TRBD2 (6 bases). Per germline, CDR1 SSHAT and CDR2 FNYEAQ (reference sequence). This CDR3 is built from 12 residues. V was clipped by 1 base and J by 11 bases, with 9 bases between them. CDR3 in amino acids: CASSLDGSKQFF. CDR3 in DNA: TGTGCCAGCAGCTTAGACGGGAGTAAGCAGTTCTTC.

The chain links TRBV7-9 to TRBJ1-2, with D possibly TRBD1 on 6 matching bases. V was trimmed by 5 bases and J by 4 bases, leaving 17 bases between them. This CDR3 is 15 amino acids long. Germline V gene lookup returns CDR1 SEHNR and CDR2 FQNEAQ (reference sequence). As DNA, the CDR3 is TGTGCCAGCAGCCCAGCGACAGGTGGCTCCTATGGCTACACCTTC. This sequence encodes CASSPATGGSYGYTF.